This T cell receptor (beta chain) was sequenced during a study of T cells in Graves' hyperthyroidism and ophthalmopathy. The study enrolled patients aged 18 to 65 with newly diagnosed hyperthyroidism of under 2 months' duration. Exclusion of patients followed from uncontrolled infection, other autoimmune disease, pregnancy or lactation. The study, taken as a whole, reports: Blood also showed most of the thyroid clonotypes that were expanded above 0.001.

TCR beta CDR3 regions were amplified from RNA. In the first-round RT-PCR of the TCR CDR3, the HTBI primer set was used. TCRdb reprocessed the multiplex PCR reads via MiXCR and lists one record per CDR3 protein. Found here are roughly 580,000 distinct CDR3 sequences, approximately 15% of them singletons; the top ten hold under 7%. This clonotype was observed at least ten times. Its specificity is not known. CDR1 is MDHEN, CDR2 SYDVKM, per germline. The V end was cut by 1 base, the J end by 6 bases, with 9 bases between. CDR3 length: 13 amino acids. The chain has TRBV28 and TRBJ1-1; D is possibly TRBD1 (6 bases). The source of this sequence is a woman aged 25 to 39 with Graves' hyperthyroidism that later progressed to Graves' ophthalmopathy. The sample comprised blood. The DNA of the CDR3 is TGTGCCAGCAGTTTATACAGGGTCGCTGAAGCTTTCTTT. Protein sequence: CASSLYRVAEAFF.